The sample holds many counts of the clone carrying this TCR beta chain. The target antigen is unknown. Arm-PCR of CDR3 regions and iRepertoire HTBI primers were used to build TCR beta libraries. TCRdb used MiXCR to reprocess the multiplex PCR reads, holding one entry per CDR3 protein. The sample comprises under 300,000 distinct CDR3 sequences, 15% to 20% of which are singletons, and around 13% rests with the top ten. Trimming removed 2 bases from V and 0 bases from J; junction bases left unmatched: 8. CDR3 length: 17 amino acids. Per the germline V gene, CDR1 is DFQATT and CDR2 is SNEGSKA (reference sequence). The data were taken from a study of regulatory T cells in long-lasting Graves disease. Turning to the study itself: Antithyroid drug exposure in newly diagnosed Graves' patients had lasted under 3 months.

Study conclusions and caveats: Results may be inaccurate due to the small sample size.

Documented time point: newly diagnosed GD, antithyroid drugs for less than 3 months. The TCR library was prepared using RNA isolated from PBMCs. These data also formed part of another study, on T cells in Graves' hyperthyroidism and ophthalmopathy. This second report adds: Ophthalmopathy could be told apart from stable hyperthyroidism with a 13 V-J model.

The clonotype was recovered from a woman in her twenties or thirties with Graves disease. V is TRBV20-1 and J is TRBJ1-3; 9 positions agree with TRBD1. The sequenced sample was peripheral blood mononuclear cells (PBMCs), obtained at new diagnosis, from a patient treated with antithyroid drugs. The CDR3 DNA reads as TGCAGTGCTAGAAGGGCTGGGACAGGGATCTCTGGAAACACCATATATTTT. It codes for CSARRAGTGISGNTIYF.